Below, 18 T cell receptor beta chains from the same sample are listed, as sequenced in a study of Ad26.COV2.S vaccination and SARS-CoV-2 variants (dated by TCRdb to about 2021). The treatment or condition label of this sample denotes: about 20 received Ad26.COV2.S at low or high dose, single or two shots; five or six received placebo; per-sample allocation not given. Repertoires of vaccine and placebo recipients were sequenced from samples taken on day 63 after the first injection. The library was built by means of the immunoSEQ multiplex PCR assay. TCRdb re-hosts the immuneACCESS table, in-frame sequences only. Its copies lack some clones; in the studies checked, an unresolved V gene accounts for under half of them, and the cause for the rest is not known. The sample yields about 440,000 clones; roughly 85% were counted once. The top ten clones comprise roughly 13% of the sample. Source: peripheral blood, taken in a trial of Ad26.COV2.S vaccine versus placebo. The receptors here all came from a person aged 18 to 65 who received the Ad26.COV2.S COVID-19 vaccine or a placebo.

The chain combines TRBV12-3 or TRBV12-4 with TRBJ1-2; unclear D gene. Trimming pared 7 bases from V and 8 bases from J, leaving 8 bases between. The CDR3 spans 10 residues. The CDR3 here is CASTRSGYTF. CDR3 coding DNA: TGTGCCAGCACCCGGAGCGGCTACACCTTC.

The V call is TRBV2, the J call TRBJ2-7; 12 bases match TRBD2. V shed 10 bases, J shed 4 bases, and the junction held 11 bases outside the gene matches. Germline V gene sequence: CDR1 SNHLY, CDR2 FYNNEI. CDR3 length: 15 residues. This CDR3 is CATKERTSGAYEQYF. CDR3 in DNA: TGTGCCACCAAAGAGAGGACTAGCGGGGCGTACGAGCAGTACTTC.

This chain joins TRBV6-1 and TRBJ1-4; D may be TRBD1 (5 bases). The CDR3 runs 12 residues. Trimming removed 2 bases from V and 10 bases from J, with 8 bases in between. Germline values: CDR1 MNHNS, CDR2 SASEGT. CDR3 loop: CASSEQGGKLFF. The CDR3 DNA follows: TGTGCCAGCAGTGAACAGGGAGGAAAACTGTTTTTT.

This rearrangement joins TRBV28 to TRBJ1-3; a possible D gene is TRBD1 (5 bases). Germline V lookup: CDR1 MDHEN, CDR2 SYDVKM. The CDR3 sequence is 17 residues long. V lost 6 bases to trimming and J lost 0 bases, with 18 bases between them. The chain's CDR3 is CASSTIKLGTSGNTIYF. The CDR3 coding sequence is TGTGCCAGCAGCACTATTAAATTGGGGACCTCTGGAAACACCATATATTTT.

The rearrangement links TRBV18 to TRBJ1-5; tentative D call: TRBD1 (5 bases). CDR1 is KGHSH, CDR2 LQKENI, per germline. The CDR3 spans 14 residues. Trimming removed 2 bases at V and 7 bases at J, with 12 bases between. CDR3 sequence reads: CASSPAGNGQPQHF. The CDR3 coding sequence is TGTGCCAGCTCACCAGCAGGGAACGGACAGCCCCAGCATTTT.

The chain is built from TRBV7-2 and TRBJ1-6; D is perhaps TRBD1 (5 bases). Trimming stripped 2 bases from V and 6 bases from J, with 11 bases between. The CDR3 has 15 amino acids. CDR1 and CDR2 from the germline V gene are SGHTA and FQGNSA. DNA for the CDR3: TGTGCCAGCAGCTTACGAAGGGGCCTTAATTCACCCCTCCACTTT. This codes for CASSLRRGLNSPLHF.

The chain links TRBV4-3 to TRBJ2-5, with D perhaps TRBD2 (5 bases). With 0 bases removed from V and 4 bases from J, the gap between germline ends came to 18 bases. Germline CDR1 LGHNA, CDR2 YSLEER. This CDR3 contains 17 residues. The DNA for the CDR3 is TGCGCCAGCAGCCAAGATTGGAGCGGAGGATCGGGAGAGACCCAGTACTTC. This translates into CASSQDWSGGSGETQYF.

The chain joins TRBV30 to TRBJ2-1; no definite D call. V lost 1 base, J lost 4 bases, and 11 bases lay in between. From germline, CDR1 is GTSNPN and CDR2 SVGIG (reference sequence). The CDR3 has 14 amino acids. As DNA, the CDR3 is TGTGCCTGGAGTGGGTCTAGTAGGTACAATGAGCAGTTCTTC. Translation: CAWSGSSRYNEQFF.

The chain uses TRBV30 and TRBJ1-2; D gene ambiguous. There are 14 residues in the CDR3. Germline V gene lookup returns CDR1 GTSNPN and CDR2 SVGIG (reference sequence). The V gene lost 5 bases and the J gene lost 2 bases, with 15 bases spanning the gap. The CDR3 DNA reads as TGTGCCTGGCAAACCAGCGGCATCAACTATGGCTACACCTTC. This codes for CAWQTSGINYGYTF.

The V gene is TRBV14, the J gene TRBJ2-7, with TRBD2 matching 10 bases. The germline gives CDR1 SGHDN, CDR2 FVKESK. Unmatched junction bases numbered 9, after V lost 2 bases and J lost 8 bases. CDR3 length: 15 residues. CDR3 residues: CASSQLGSGRRQQYF. Here the CDR3 DNA reads TGTGCCAGCAGCCAATTGGGTAGCGGGAGGAGGCAGCAGTACTTC. Full variable domain (rest looked up from reference TRBV14 and TRBJ2-7): EAGVTQFPSHSVIEKGQTVTLRCDPISGHDNLYWYRRVMGKEIKFLLHFVKESKQDESGMPNNRFLAERTGGTYSTLKVQPAELEDSGVYFCASSQLGSGRRQQYFGPGTRLTVT.

This clone was seen more than once but under ten times. V and J are TRBV27 and TRBJ1-6, with D tentatively TRBD1 (5 bases). V was trimmed by 3 bases and J by 7 bases, leaving 10 bases between them. The germline V gene encodes CDR1 MNHEY and CDR2 SMNVEV (reference sequence). The CDR3 runs to 14 residues. Here the CDR3 DNA reads TGTGCCAGCAGTTTTTGGGGGTCCAATTCACCCCTCCACTTT. Its protein product is CASSFWGSNSPLHF.

This sequence joins TRBV6-6 and TRBJ2-1; 11 bases match TRBD1. V lost 4 bases, J lost 8 bases, and 1 base stayed unmatched. CDR1 is MNHNY, CDR2 SVGAGI, per germline (reference sequence). CDR3 length equals 13 residues. CDR3 residues: CASSWTGGYEQFF. The CDR3 DNA sequence: TGTGCCAGCAGTTGGACAGGGGGCTATGAGCAGTTCTTC.

The V gene is TRBV6-2 or TRBV6-3, the J gene TRBJ2-1; 10 nucleotides line up with TRBD2. The germline CDR1 and CDR2 sequences are MNHEY and SVGEGT. This CDR3 region has 14 residues. Losses at the gene ends were 5 bases for V and 10 bases for J; bases not matched to a gene: 8. The CDR3 bases are TGTGCCAGCAGTCCCCTAGCGGGAGAGTCAGAGCAGTTCTTC. This gives the protein CASSPLAGESEQFF.

About this clone: Its ends do not fully match the called genes, so a read error is possible. This rearrangement joins TRBV12-3 or TRBV12-4 to TRBJ2-3, with a tentative D call TRBD1 (5 bases). The length of the CDR3 is 12 residues. The chain's CDR3 is CASRYPTGTQYF. The CDR3 DNA is TGTGCCAGCAGGTACCCTACAGGTACGCAGTATTTT.

The CDR3 sequence: CASSPSTQREFF. The CDR3 coding sequence is TGTGCCAGCAGTCCCAGCACTCAGAGGGAGTTCTTC. The gene calls are TRBV12-3 or TRBV12-4 and TRBJ2-1; tentatively, D is TRBD2 (5 bases). V gave up 5 bases and J gave up 14 bases, with 16 bases separating them. The CDR3 length is 12 residues.

This CDR3 is CASSPPSGRGDEQFF. CDR3 nucleotide sequence: TGTGCCAGCAGCCCCCCCAGCGGGAGGGGGGATGAGCAGTTCTTC. This chain joins TRBV9 and TRBJ2-1; 10 bases fit TRBD2. In germline, CDR1 is SGDLS, CDR2 YYNGEE. There are 15 residues in the CDR3. Unmatched junction bases numbered 9, after V lost 4 bases and J lost 8 bases.

The V gene is TRBV6-5, the J gene TRBJ1-1; the D gene is possibly TRBD1 (5 bases). Germline V gene lookup returns CDR1 MNHEY and CDR2 SVGAGI. Trimming removed 6 bases at V and 4 bases at J, with 15 bases between. The CDR3 extends over 14 amino acids. Here the CDR3 reads CASRPMGLSTEAFF. The CDR3 DNA is TGTGCCAGCAGGCCAATGGGGCTAAGCACTGAAGCTTTCTTT.

The chain has TRBV4-3 and TRBJ2-5; D call uncertain. CDR1 is LGHNA and CDR2 is YSLEER in the germline V gene. There are 13 residues in the CDR3. Trimming took off 4 bases at V and 1 base at J, with 7 bases between the two ends. CDR3 protein: CASSLGFQETQYF. The CDR3 DNA follows: TGCGCCAGCAGCCTCGGATTCCAAGAGACCCAGTACTTC.